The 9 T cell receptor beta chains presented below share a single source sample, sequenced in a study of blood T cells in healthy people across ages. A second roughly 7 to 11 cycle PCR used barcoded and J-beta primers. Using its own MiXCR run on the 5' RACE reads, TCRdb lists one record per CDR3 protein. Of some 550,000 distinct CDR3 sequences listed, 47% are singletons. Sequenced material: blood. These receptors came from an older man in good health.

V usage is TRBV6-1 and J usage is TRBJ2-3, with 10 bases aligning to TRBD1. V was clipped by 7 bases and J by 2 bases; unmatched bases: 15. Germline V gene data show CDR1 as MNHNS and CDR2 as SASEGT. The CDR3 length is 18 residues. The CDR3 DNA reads TGTGCCAGCATTCCGGGACAGGGGATTTATCTCTCCACAGATACGCAGTATTTT. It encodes CASIPGQGIYLSTDTQYF.

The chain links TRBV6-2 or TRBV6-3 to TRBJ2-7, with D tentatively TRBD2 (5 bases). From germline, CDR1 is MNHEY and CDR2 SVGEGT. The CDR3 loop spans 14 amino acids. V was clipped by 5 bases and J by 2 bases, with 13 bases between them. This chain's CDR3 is CASSVRRSTYEQYF. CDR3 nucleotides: TGTGCCAGCAGTGTTCGGAGGAGCACCTACGAGCAGTACTTC.

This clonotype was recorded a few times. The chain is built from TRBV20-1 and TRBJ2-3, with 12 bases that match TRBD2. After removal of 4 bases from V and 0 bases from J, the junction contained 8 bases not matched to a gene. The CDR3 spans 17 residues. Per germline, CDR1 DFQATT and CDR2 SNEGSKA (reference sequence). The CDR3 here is CSAKTSGGRASTDTQYF. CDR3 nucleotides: TGCAGTGCTAAAACTAGCGGGGGGCGTGCTAGCACAGATACGCAGTATTTT.

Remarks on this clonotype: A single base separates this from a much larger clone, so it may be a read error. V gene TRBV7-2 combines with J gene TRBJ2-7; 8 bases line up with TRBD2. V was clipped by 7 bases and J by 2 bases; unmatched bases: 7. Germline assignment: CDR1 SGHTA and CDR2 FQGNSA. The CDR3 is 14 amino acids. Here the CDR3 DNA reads TGTGCCAGCAACCGTTCCGGGGGGGCCTACGAGCAGTACTTC. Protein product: CASNRSGGAYEQYF. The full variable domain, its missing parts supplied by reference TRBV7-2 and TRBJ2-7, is GAGVSQSPSNKVTEKGKDVELRCDPISGHTALYWYRQSLGQGLEFLIYFQGNSAPDKSGLPSDRFSAERTGGSVSTLTIQRTQQEDSAVYLCASNRSGGAYEQYFGPGTRLTVT.

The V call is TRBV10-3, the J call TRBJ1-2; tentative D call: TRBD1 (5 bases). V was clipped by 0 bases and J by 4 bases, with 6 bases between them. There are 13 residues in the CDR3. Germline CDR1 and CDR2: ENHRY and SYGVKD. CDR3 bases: TGTGCCATCAGTGAGTCGGGACCCTATGGCTACACCTTC. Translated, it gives CAISESGPYGYTF.

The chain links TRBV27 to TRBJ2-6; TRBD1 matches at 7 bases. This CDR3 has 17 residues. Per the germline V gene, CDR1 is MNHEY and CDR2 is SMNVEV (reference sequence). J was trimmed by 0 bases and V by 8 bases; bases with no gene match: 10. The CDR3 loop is CASGDRASGSGANVLTF. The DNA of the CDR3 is TGTGCCAGCGGCGACAGGGCATCCGGCTCTGGGGCCAACGTCCTGACTTTC. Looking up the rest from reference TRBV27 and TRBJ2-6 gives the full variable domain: EAQVTQNPRYLITVTGKKLTVTCSQNMNHEYMSWYRQDPGLGLRQIYYSMNVEVTDKGDVPEGYKVSRKEKRNFPLILESPSPNQTSLYFCASGDRASGSGANVLTFGAGSRLTVL.

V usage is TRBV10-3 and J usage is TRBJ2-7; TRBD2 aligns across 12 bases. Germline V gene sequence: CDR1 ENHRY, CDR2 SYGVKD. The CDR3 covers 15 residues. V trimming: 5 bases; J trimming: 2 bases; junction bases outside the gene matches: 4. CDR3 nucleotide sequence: TGTGCCATCAGTTGGACTAGCGGGGCTACCTACGAGCAGTACTTC. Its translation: CAISWTSGATYEQYF.

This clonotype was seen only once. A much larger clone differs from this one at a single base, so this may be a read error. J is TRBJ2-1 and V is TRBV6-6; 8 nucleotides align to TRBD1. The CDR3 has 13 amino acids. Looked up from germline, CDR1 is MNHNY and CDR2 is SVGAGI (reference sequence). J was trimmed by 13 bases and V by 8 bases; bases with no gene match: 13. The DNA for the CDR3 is TGTGCCAGCTCGGACAGGGAACAAGAGACCCAGTTCTTC. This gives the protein CASSDREQETQFF.

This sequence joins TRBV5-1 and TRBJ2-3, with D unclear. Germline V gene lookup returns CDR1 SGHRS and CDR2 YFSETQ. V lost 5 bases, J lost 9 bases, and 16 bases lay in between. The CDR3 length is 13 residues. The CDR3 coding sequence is TGCGCCAGCAGTCCCTCGGGCTCACCGACGCAGTATTTT. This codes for CASSPSGSPTQYF.